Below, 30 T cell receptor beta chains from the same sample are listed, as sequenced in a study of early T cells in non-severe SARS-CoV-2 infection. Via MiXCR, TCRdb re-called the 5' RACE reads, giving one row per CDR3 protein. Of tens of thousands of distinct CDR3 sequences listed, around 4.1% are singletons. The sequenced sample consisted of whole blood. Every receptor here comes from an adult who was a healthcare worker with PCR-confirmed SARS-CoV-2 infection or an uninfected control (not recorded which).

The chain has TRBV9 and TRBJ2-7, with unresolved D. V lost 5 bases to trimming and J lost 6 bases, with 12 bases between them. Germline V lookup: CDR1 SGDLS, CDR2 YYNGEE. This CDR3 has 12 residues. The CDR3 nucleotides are TGTGCCAGCAGTCTCCGCCGTTTCGAGCAGTACTTC. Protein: CASSLRRFEQYF.

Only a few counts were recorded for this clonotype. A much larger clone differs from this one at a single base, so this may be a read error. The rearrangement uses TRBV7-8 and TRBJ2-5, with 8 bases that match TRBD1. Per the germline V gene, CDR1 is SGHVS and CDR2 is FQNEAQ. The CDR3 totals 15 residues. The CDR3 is CASSLDRALQETHYF. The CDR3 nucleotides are TGTGCCAGCAGCCTGGACAGGGCCCTCCAAGAGACCCATTACTTC.

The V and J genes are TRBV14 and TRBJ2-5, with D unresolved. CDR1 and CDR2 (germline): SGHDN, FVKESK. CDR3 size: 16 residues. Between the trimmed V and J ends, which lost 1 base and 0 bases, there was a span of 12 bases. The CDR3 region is CASSQVGHPDQETQYF. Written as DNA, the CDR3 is TGTGCCAGCAGCCAAGTGGGTCATCCCGACCAAGAGACCCAGTACTTC.

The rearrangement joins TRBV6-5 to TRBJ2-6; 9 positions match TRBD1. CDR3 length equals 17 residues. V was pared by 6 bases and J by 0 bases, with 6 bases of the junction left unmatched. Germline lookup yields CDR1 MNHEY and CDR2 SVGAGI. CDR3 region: CASSRTGAYSGANVLTF. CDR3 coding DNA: TGTGCCAGCAGCCGGACAGGGGCCTACTCTGGGGCCAACGTCCTGACTTTC.

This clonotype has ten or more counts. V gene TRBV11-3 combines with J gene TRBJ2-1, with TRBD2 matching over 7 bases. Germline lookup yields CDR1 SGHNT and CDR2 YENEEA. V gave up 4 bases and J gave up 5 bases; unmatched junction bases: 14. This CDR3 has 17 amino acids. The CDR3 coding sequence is TGTGCCAGCAGCTCATCCCCCTTGGGGGGGGGAAACAATGAGCAGTTCTTC. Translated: CASSSSPLGGGNNEQFF.

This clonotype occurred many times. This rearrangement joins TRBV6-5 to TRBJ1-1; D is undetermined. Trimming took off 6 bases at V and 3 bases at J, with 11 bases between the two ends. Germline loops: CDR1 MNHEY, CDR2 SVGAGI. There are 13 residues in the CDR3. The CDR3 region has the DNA TGTGCCAGCAGGGACCGGAGATACACTGAAGCTTTCTTT. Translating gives CASRDRRYTEAFF.

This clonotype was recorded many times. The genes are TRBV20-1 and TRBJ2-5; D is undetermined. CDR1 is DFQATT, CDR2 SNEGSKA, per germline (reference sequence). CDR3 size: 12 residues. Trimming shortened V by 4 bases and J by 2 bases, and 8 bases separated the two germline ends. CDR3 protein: CSATGQQETQYF. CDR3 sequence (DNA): TGCAGTGCTACGGGCCAGCAAGAGACCCAGTACTTC.

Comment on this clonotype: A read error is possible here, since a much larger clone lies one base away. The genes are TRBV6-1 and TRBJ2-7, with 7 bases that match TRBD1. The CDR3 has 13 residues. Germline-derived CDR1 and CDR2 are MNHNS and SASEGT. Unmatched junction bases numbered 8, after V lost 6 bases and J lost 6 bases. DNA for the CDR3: TGTGCCAGCAGCACCGCTACAGGGGTCGAGCAGTACTTC. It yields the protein CASSTATGVEQYF.

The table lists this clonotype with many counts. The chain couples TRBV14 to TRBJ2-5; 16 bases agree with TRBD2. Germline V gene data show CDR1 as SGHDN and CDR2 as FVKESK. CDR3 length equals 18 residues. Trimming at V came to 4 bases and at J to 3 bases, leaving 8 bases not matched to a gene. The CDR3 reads CASSLQPGLAGGKETQYF. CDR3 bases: TGTGCCAGCAGCCTGCAACCGGGACTAGCGGGGGGGAAAGAGACCCAGTACTTC. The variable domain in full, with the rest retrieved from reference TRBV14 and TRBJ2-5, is EAGVTQFPSHSVIEKGQTVTLRCDPISGHDNLYWYRRVMGKEIKFLLHFVKESKQDESGMPNNRFLAERTGGTYSTLKVQPAELEDSGVYFCASSLQPGLAGGKETQYFGPGTRLLVL.

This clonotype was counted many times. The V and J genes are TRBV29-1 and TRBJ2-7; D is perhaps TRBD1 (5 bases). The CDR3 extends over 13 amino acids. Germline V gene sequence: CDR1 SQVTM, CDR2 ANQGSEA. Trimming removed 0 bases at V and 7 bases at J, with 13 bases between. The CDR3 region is CSVEDTGLREQYF. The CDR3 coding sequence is TGCAGCGTTGAAGACACAGGCTTGAGGGAGCAGTACTTC.

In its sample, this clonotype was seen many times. The CDR3, as DNA: TGTGCCAGCAGCCGGACAGGTTTGTCCTACGAGCAGTACTTC. Residues: CASSRTGLSYEQYF. The rearrangement uses TRBV3-1 and TRBJ2-7; 7 bases map to TRBD1. This CDR3 has 14 residues. Trimming at V came to 4 bases and at J to 1 base, leaving 4 bases not matched to a gene. Looked up from germline, CDR1 is LGHDT and CDR2 is YNNKEL (reference sequence).

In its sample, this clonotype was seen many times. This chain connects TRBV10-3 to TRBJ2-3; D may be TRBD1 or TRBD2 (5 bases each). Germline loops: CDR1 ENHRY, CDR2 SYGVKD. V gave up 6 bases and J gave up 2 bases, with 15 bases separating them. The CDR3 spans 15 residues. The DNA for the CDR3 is TGTGCCATCAGAGGTAGAGGGGCCACCACAGATACGCAGTATTTT. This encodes CAIRGRGATTDTQYF.

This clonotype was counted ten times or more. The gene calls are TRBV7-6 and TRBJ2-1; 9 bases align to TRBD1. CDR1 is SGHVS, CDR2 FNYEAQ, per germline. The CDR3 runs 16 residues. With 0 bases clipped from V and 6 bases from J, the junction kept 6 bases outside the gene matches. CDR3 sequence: CASSLASGTGRNEQFF. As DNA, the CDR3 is TGTGCCAGCAGCTTAGCCTCCGGGACAGGGCGCAATGAGCAGTTCTTC.

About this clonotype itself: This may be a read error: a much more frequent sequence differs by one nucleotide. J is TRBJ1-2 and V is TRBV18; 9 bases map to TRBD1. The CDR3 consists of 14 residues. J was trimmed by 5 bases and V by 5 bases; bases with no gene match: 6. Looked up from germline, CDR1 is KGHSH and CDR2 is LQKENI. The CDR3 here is CASSGLGQGYGYTF. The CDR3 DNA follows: TGTGCCAGCTCAGGACTGGGACAGGGTTATGGCTACACCTTC.

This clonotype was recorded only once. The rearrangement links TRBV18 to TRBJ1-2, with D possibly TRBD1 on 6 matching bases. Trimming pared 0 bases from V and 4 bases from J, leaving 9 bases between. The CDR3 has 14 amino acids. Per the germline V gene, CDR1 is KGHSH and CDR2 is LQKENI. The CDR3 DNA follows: TGTGCCAGCTCACCACCGGACAGCGTCTATGGCTACACCTTC. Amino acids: CASSPPDSVYGYTF.

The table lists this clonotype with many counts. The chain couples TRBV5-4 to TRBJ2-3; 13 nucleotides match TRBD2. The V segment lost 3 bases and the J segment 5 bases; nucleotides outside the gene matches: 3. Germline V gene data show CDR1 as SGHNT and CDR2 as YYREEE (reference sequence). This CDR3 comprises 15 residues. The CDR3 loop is CASSSGTSGIDTQYF. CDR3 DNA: TGTGCCAGCAGCTCCGGGACTAGCGGGATAGATACGCAGTATTTT. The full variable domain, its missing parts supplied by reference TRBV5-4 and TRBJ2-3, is ETGVTQSPTHLIKTRGQQVTLRCSSQSGHNTVSWYQQALGQGPQFIFQYYREEENGRGNFPPRFSGLQFPNYSSELNVNALELDDSALYLCASSSGTSGIDTQYFGPGTRLTVL.

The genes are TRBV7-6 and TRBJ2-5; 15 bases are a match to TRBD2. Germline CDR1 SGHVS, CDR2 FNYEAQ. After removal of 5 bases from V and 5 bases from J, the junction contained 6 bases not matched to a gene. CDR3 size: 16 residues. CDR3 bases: TGTGCCAGCAGCGCCGGGACTAGCGGGGGGCAGGAGACCCAGTACTTC. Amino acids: CASSAGTSGGQETQYF.

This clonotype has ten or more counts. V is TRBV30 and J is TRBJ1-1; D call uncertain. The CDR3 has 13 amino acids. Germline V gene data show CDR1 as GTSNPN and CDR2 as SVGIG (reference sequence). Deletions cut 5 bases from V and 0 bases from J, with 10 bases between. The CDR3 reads CAWDRTMNTEAFF. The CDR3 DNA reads TGTGCCTGGGACCGGACGATGAACACTGAAGCTTTCTTT.

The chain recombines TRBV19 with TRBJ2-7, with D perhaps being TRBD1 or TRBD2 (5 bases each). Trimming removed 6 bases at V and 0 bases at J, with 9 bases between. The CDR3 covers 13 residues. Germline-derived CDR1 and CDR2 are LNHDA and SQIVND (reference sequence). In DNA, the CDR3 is TGTGCCAGTAGGGGGGACGTCTCCTACGAGCAGTACTTC. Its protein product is CASRGDVSYEQYF.

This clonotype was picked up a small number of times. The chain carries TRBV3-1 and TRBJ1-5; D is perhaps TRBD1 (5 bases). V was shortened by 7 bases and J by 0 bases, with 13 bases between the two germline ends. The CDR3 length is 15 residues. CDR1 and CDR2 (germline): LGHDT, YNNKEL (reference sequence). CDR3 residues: CASTLGVGSNQPQHF. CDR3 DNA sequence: TGTGCCAGCACCTTAGGGGTTGGTAGCAATCAGCCCCAGCATTTT.

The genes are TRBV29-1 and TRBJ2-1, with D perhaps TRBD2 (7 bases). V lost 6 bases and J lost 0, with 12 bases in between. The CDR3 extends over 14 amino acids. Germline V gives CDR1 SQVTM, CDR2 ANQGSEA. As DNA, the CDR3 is TGCAGCGTCGTACGGGGGGCCTCCTACAATGAGCAGTTCTTC. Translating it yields CSVVRGASYNEQFF.

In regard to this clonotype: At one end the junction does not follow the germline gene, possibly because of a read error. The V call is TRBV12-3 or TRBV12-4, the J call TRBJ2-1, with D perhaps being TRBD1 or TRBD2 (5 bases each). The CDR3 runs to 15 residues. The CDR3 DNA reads TGTGCCGGCAGCCTAGGGACGGAGACCCACAATGAGCAGTTCTTC. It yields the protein CAGSLGTETHNEQFF.

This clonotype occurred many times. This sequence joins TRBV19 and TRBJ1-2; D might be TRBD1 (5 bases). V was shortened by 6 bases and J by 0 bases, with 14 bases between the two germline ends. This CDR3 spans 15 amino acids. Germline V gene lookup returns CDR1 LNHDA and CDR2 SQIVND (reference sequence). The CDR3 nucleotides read TGTGCCAGTAGGGGGGACTCCTTAGCTAACTATGGCTACACCTTC. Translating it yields CASRGDSLANYGYTF.

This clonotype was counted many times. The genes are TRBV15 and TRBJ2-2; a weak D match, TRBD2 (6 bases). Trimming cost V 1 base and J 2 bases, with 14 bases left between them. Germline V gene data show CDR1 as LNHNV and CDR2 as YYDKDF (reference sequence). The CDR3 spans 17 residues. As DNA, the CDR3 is TGTGCCACCAGCAGAGGGAGGGCAGCTACCAACACCGGGGAGCTGTTTTTT. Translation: CATSRGRAATNTGELFF.

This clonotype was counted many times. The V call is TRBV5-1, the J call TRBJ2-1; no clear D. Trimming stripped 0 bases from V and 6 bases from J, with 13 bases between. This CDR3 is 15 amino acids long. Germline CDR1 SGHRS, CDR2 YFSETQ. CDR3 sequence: CASSLVLQVGNEQFF. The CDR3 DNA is TGCGCCAGCAGCTTGGTATTGCAGGTCGGCAATGAGCAGTTCTTC.

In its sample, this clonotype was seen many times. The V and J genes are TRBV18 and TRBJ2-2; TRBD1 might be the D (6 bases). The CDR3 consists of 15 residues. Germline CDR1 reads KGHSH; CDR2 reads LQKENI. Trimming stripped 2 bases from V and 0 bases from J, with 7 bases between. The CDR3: CASSPGGTNTGELFF. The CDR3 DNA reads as TGTGCCAGCTCACCAGGGGGCACGAACACCGGGGAGCTGTTTTTT.

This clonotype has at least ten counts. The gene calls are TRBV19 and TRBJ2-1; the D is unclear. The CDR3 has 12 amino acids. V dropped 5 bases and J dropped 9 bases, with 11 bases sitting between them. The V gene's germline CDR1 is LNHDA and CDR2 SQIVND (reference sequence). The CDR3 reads CASSSQLGEQFF. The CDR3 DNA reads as TGTGCCAGTAGTTCCCAGTTGGGTGAGCAGTTCTTC.

The CDR3 loop is CSGNTDTQYF. In nucleotides, the CDR3 is TGCAGCGGTAACACAGATACGCAGTATTTT. This sequence joins TRBV29-1 and TRBJ2-3, with D unresolved. Trimming pared 7 bases from V and 2 bases from J, leaving 4 bases between. Germline V gene data show CDR1 as SQVTM and CDR2 as ANQGSEA. The CDR3 is 10 residues long.

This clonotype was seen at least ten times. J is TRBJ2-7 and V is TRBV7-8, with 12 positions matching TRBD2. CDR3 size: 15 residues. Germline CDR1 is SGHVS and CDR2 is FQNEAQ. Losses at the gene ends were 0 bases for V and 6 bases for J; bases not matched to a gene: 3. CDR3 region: CASSLATSGSGEQYF. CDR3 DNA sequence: TGTGCCAGCAGCTTAGCGACTAGCGGGAGTGGCGAGCAGTACTTC.

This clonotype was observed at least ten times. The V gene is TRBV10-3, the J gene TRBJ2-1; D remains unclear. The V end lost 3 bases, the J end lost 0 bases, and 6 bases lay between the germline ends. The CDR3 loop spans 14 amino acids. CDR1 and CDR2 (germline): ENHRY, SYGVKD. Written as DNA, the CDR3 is TGTGCCATCAGTGATTTCGGCTCCTACAATGAGCAGTTCTTC. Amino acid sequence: CAISDFGSYNEQFF.